Included here is one TCR beta chain sequence, with context. This clone was seen a single time. No antigen is known for it. No base quality values were provided; no much bigger clone lies one nucleotide off. The data were taken from a study of blood T cell repertoires in COVID-19 (dated by TCRdb to the early 2020s). Study-level background: The collaborator samples originated in the United States, Italy and Spain and spanned the acute and convalescent phases of COVID-19. The prospective study material was composed of cDNA or gDNA derived from T cells, B-cell-depleted T cells, or PBMCs. Subjects who had been exposed to COVID-19, were actively infected with it, or had recovered from it provided the deeply sampled blood TCRbeta repertoires that made up the dataset. The repertoires were released in a freely available public database intended as a resource for research on the immune response to SARS-CoV-2. The samples were drawn from the first 160 participants of the ongoing ImmuneRACE study and from over 950 subjects provided by 6 global collaborators. Nearly every sample came with metadata listing a de-identified subject ID, COVID-19 status, age in years and sex. Where HLA class I and class II types were available, the types were taken from metadata supplied by the sample provider, not from assay-based typing. The research as a whole found: Clinical and demographic metadata were provided uncurated, with the amount varying by source and participant.

The collaborating institutions used their own protocols to collect whole blood in K2EDTA tubes. For TCRbeta analysis, collaborators shipped samples in one of three forms: frozen whole blood, isolated PBMCs, or DNA extracted from either of those sample types. V is cut by 3 bases and J by 2 bases, and the space between the germline ends is 7 bases. The germline V gene (reference sequence) provides CDR1 SEHNR and CDR2 FQNEAQ. From the cysteine through the phenylalanine, the CDR3 covers 13 amino acids. CDR3 DNA is the only sequence kept; it has 39 bases, read in frame from the first base. The immunoSEQ Assay, a bias-controlled multiplex PCR, was used to amplify TCRbeta CDR3 regions from genomic DNA. The paper's data handling went like this. The number of nucleated cells in each sample was estimated from the amplification of reference gene primers within the assay. To quantify the absolute abundance of each unique TCRbeta CDR3 rearrangement, sequence reads were collapsed and filtered. For each sample, productive Simpson clonality was calculated as the square root of Simpson's diversity index across productive rearrangements. As stored in TCRdb, this immuneACCESS dataset retains in-frame rearrangements with V and J assigned. A fraction of the clones does not appear; measured against another copy, unresolved V genes explain less than half of the discrepancy, and the remainder lacks a known reason. V, J and clone size derive from that table, while D and trimming were established from the DNA sequence. This sample has around 200,000 clones in its table, and 88% of those were observed once. The ten largest account for around 1.5% of the sample.

Sequencing used peripheral blood. The sequence is built from TRBV7-9 and TRBJ2-5, with no confident D gene call. This clonotype was sampled from a man between 18 and 29 years old with active or convalescent COVID-19. The DNA sequence is TGTGCCAGCAGCTTCGAAGCACAAGAGACCCAGTACTTC. It translates to CASSFEAQETQYF.